The 29 T cell receptor beta chains below all came from one sample that was sequenced in a study of OX40 agonist ivuxolimab in advanced cancers. The protocol was immunoSEQ multiplex PCR, while the TCRdb copy is restricted to in-frame clones and leaves out a portion. The table lists roughly 62,000 clones, approximately 80% of them singletons. The sequencing here drew on CD4+ or CD8+ T cells sorted from blood, taken in a trial of the OX40 agonist ivuxolimab. The receptor set was obtained from an adult with an advanced solid tumor such as melanoma, head and neck, liver or kidney cancer.

The chain uses TRBV19 and TRBJ2-7; 8 nucleotides align to TRBD1. With V trimmed by 5 bases and J by 5 bases, 5 bases remained unmatched. Germline CDR1 and CDR2: LNHDA and SQIVND (reference sequence). The CDR3 totals 13 residues. The CDR3 DNA follows: TGTGCCAGTAGTTTTCAGGGGGCCGACGAGCAGTACTTC. Amino acid sequence: CASSFQGADEQYF.

V is TRBV7-9 and J is TRBJ1-1; 7 bases align to TRBD1. The ends lost 5 bases at V and 1 base at J; junction bases unmatched: 7. Per germline, CDR1 SEHNR and CDR2 FQNEAQ (reference sequence). The CDR3 spans 15 residues. The CDR3 coding sequence is TGTGCCAGCAGCGCGACAGGGAGGGGGAACACTGAAGCTTTCTTT. Translation gives CASSATGRGNTEAFF.

V and J are TRBV5-5 and TRBJ2-7; the match to TRBD2 covers 7 bases. The CDR3 loop spans 15 amino acids. Trimming at V came to 0 bases and at J to 1 base, leaving 4 bases not matched to a gene. Germline V lookup: CDR1 SGHKS, CDR2 YYEKEE (reference sequence). CDR3 bases: TGTGCCAGCAGCTTGGCGGGGGGTGTATCCTACGAGCAGTACTTC. Translation gives CASSLAGGVSYEQYF.

This chain links TRBV6-6 with TRBJ1-6; D unresolved. Trimming removed 6 bases from V and 0 bases from J, with 12 bases in between. In germline, CDR1 is MNHNY, CDR2 SVGAGI (reference sequence). This CDR3 contains 16 residues. The CDR3 coding sequence is TGTGCCAGCAGCAAAAGTCTTAGCTCCTATAATTCACCCCTCCACTTT. Translation: CASSKSLSSYNSPLHF.

The CDR3 protein is CASSQDLGGGADTQYF. In DNA form, the CDR3 reads TGCGCCAGCAGCCAAGATCTGGGGGGAGGGGCAGATACGCAGTATTTT. The gene calls are TRBV4-3 and TRBJ2-3; 7 bases agree with TRBD2. CDR1 and CDR2 (germline): LGHNA, YSLEER. This CDR3 is 16 amino acids long. The V and J ends lost 0 bases and 4 bases, in that order; junction bases with no gene match: 7.

The genes are TRBV6-5 and TRBJ2-3; D is perhaps TRBD1 (6 bases). The germline V gene has CDR1 MNHEY and CDR2 SVGAGI. Trimming left V 2 bases short and J 1 base short, with 10 bases between. The CDR3 has 15 residues. CDR3 amino acids: CASSYRGSGTDTQYF. CDR3 nucleotides: TGTGCCAGCAGTTACAGGGGGTCGGGCACAGATACGCAGTATTTT.

The chain links TRBV6-1 to TRBJ1-1, with D maybe TRBD1 (5 bases). Germline V gives CDR1 MNHNS, CDR2 SASEGT. V lost 1 base, J lost 8 bases, and 17 bases lay in between. This CDR3 region has 15 residues. CDR3 coding DNA: TGTGCCAGCAGTGAAGTAGGGACTATGGGGAAAGAAGCTTTCTTT. As protein: CASSEVGTMGKEAFF.

The genes are TRBV5-1 and TRBJ2-2; D is unresolved. From germline, CDR1 is SGHRS and CDR2 YFSETQ. This CDR3 region has 15 residues. V was trimmed by 1 base and J by 2 bases, leaving 9 bases between them. The CDR3: CASSLIGPNTGELFF. CDR3 bases: TGCGCCAGCAGCTTGATCGGGCCTAACACCGGGGAGCTGTTTTTT.

This clone appeared many times. Other DNA sequences in the sample encode the same CDR3. The chain couples TRBV7-2 to TRBJ1-1; D gene unclear. This CDR3 is built from 19 residues. Germline CDR1 is SGHTA and CDR2 is FQGNSA. V shed 5 bases and J shed 1 base, with 26 bases lying between them. CDR3 region: CASSPQPLQAGLRNTEAFF. The CDR3 region has the DNA TGTGCCAGCAGCCCACAGCCCCTCCAGGCGGGTCTGAGGAACACTGAAGCTTTCTTT. The complete variable domain, with remaining parts taken from reference TRBV7-2 and TRBJ1-1, reads GAGVSQSPSNKVTEKGKDVELRCDPISGHTALYWYRQSLGQGLEFLIYFQGNSAPDKSGLPSDRFSAERTGGSVSTLTIQRTQQEDSAVYLCASSPQPLQAGLRNTEAFFGQGTRLTVV.

The rearrangement links TRBV6-6 to TRBJ1-5; D uncertain. The V gene lost 4 bases and the J gene lost 6 bases, with 10 bases spanning the gap. CDR1 MNHNY and CDR2 SVGAGI come from the germline V gene (reference sequence). The CDR3 consists of 13 residues. The CDR3 DNA is TGTGCCAGCAGTTTGAAGGGAGGTCAGCCCCAGCATTTT. Translation gives CASSLKGGQPQHF.

This chain uses TRBV7-8 with TRBJ1-2; D is possibly TRBD1 (5 bases). The CDR3 runs 14 residues. The germline CDR1 and CDR2 sequences are SGHVS and FQNEAQ. Trimming pared 5 bases from V and 4 bases from J, leaving 14 bases between. CDR3: CASSREGLAYGYTF. In DNA, the CDR3 is TGTGCCAGCAGCCGCGAGGGGCTTGCCTATGGCTACACCTTC.

In the case of this clone: The same CDR3 is also encoded by other DNA sequences in this sample. This rearrangement joins TRBV5-6 to TRBJ2-7; no reliable D call. V lost 1 base to trimming and J lost 4 bases, with 6 bases between them. Looked up from germline, CDR1 is SGHDT and CDR2 is YYEEEE. This CDR3 has 12 amino acids. The CDR3 region is CASSLLGYEQYF. The CDR3 bases are TGTGCCAGCAGCTTGCTGGGTTACGAGCAGTACTTC.

The CDR3 coding sequence is TGTGCCAGCAGCCAAGCCAGGTGGACCTACGAGCAGTACTTC. It yields the protein CASSQARWTYEQYF. V is TRBV4-2 and J is TRBJ2-7, with unresolved D. CDR3 length equals 14 residues. The V gene's germline CDR1 is LGHNA and CDR2 YNFKEQ. Trimming shortened V by 1 base and J by 2 bases, and 9 bases separated the two germline ends.

The chain couples TRBV19 to TRBJ2-2; unclear D gene. Trimming stripped 6 bases from V and 5 bases from J, with 7 bases between. This CDR3 spans 12 amino acids. Germline CDR1 LNHDA, CDR2 SQIVND (reference sequence). The CDR3 bases are TGTGCCAGTAGAAGAGCGACCGGGGAGCTGTTTTTT. It is translated as CASRRATGELFF.

The gene calls are TRBV2 and TRBJ1-2; D ambiguous. CDR3 length equals 14 residues. Looked up from germline, CDR1 is SNHLY and CDR2 is FYNNEI. V was shortened by 10 bases and J by 5 bases, with 20 bases between the two germline ends. The CDR3, as DNA: TGTGCCACCCCTATTACGAGGTCCCTATATGGCTACACCTTC. As protein: CATPITRSLYGYTF.

This chain links TRBV18 with TRBJ2-1; the D gene is possibly TRBD2 (5 bases). In germline, CDR1 is KGHSH, CDR2 LQKENI. The CDR3 totals 14 residues. Deletions cut 3 bases from V and 8 bases from J, with 14 bases between. This CDR3 is CASSPGVPLDEQFF. The CDR3 DNA sequence: TGTGCCAGCTCACCGGGAGTCCCGCTCGATGAGCAGTTCTTC.

V is TRBV5-8 and J is TRBJ1-4; tentatively, D is TRBD1 (5 bases). Germline CDR1 SGHTS, CDR2 YDEGEE. The CDR3 has 15 residues. Trimming stripped 4 bases from V and 13 bases from J, with 23 bases between. DNA of the CDR3: TGTGCCAGCAGCCTGGCGACGACACAGGCCGGGGGACTGTTTTTT. This gives the protein CASSLATTQAGGLFF.

This chain uses TRBV5-1 with TRBJ1-2, with D hard to call. Germline loops: CDR1 SGHRS, CDR2 YFSETQ. The V and J ends lost 4 bases and 3 bases respectively, with 13 bases between them. CDR3 length equals 14 residues. The CDR3: CASSPRMGDYGYTF. CDR3 nucleotides: TGCGCCAGCAGCCCGAGGATGGGAGACTATGGCTACACCTTC.

This clone showed up just once. V gene TRBV5-1 combines with J gene TRBJ2-7; 8 nucleotides line up with TRBD1. Per the germline V gene, CDR1 is SGHRS and CDR2 is YFSETQ. The CDR3 has 14 residues. The junction had 2 bases not matched to a gene; V was cut back by 1 base and J by 2 bases. The CDR3 region is CASSLQTGAYEQYF. The CDR3, as DNA: TGCGCCAGCAGCTTGCAGACAGGGGCCTACGAGCAGTACTTC. Drawing the rest from reference TRBV5-1 and TRBJ2-7, the complete variable domain is KAGVTQTPRYLIKTRGQQVTLSCSPISGHRSVSWYQQTPGQGLQFLFEYFSETQRNKGNFPGRFSGRQFSNSRSEMNVSTLELGDSALYLCASSLQTGAYEQYFGPGTRLTVT.

The chain joins TRBV2 to TRBJ2-2, with D unresolved. CDR3 length: 15 residues. V lost 6 bases, J lost 0 bases, and 11 bases lay in between. The V gene's germline CDR1 is SNHLY and CDR2 FYNNEI. The CDR3 sequence is CASSETPTNTGELFF. The CDR3 DNA is TGTGCCAGCAGCGAGACCCCAACGAACACCGGGGAGCTGTTTTTT.

The rearrangement joins TRBV6-5 to TRBJ2-7, with TRBD1 identical over 7 bases. V gave up 6 bases and J gave up 2 bases; unmatched junction bases: 4. CDR1 and CDR2 (germline): MNHEY, SVGAGI. The length of the CDR3 is 13 residues. The CDR3 here is CASRRGLAYEQYF. The CDR3 region has the DNA TGTGCCAGCAGAAGGGGGCTTGCCTACGAGCAGTACTTC.

This clone appeared a few times. The V and J genes are TRBV6-5 and TRBJ2-2; 10 nucleotides line up with TRBD1. The ends lost 4 bases at V and 4 bases at J; junction bases unmatched: 3. Looked up from germline, CDR1 is MNHEY and CDR2 is SVGAGI. The CDR3 is made up of 15 amino acids. The CDR3 region has the DNA TGTGCCAGCAGTTTGACAGGGGGCGGCACCGGGGAGCTGTTTTTT. Its protein is CASSLTGGGTGELFF.

The chain employs TRBV5-4 and TRBJ2-2; D might be TRBD2 (6 bases). This CDR3 comprises 16 residues. The V end lost 4 bases, the J end lost 3 bases, and 16 bases lay between the germline ends. Germline V gene data show CDR1 as SGHNT and CDR2 as YYREEE (reference sequence). The CDR3: CASSVGGLGDTGELFF. The DNA for the CDR3 is TGTGCCAGCAGCGTCGGGGGTCTAGGGGACACCGGGGAGCTGTTTTTT.

The J gene is TRBJ1-1, the V gene TRBV5-1; D not certain. This CDR3 region has 12 residues. Germline V gene data show CDR1 as SGHRS and CDR2 as YFSETQ. Trimming stripped 6 bases from V and 5 bases from J, with 11 bases between. CDR3 sequence: CASIGSGTEAFF. The CDR3 DNA reads TGCGCCAGCATCGGGTCTGGGACTGAAGCTTTCTTT.

The chain recombines TRBV18 with TRBJ1-1; D remains unclear. Looked up from germline, CDR1 is KGHSH and CDR2 is LQKENI. V was trimmed by 6 bases and J by 1 base, leaving 9 bases between them. This CDR3 is built from 13 residues. The CDR3 is CASSSDTNTEAFF. CDR3 bases: TGTGCCAGCTCCTCCGACACGAACACTGAAGCTTTCTTT.

V and J are TRBV7-2 and TRBJ1-4; 8 nucleotides line up with TRBD1. The CDR3 is 14 residues long. V trimming: 2 bases; J trimming: 8 bases; junction bases outside the gene matches: 4. Looked up from germline, CDR1 is SGHTA and CDR2 is FQGNSA. Here the CDR3 reads CASSLQGAGEKLFF. DNA of the CDR3: TGTGCCAGCAGCTTACAGGGGGCCGGGGAAAAACTGTTTTTT.

The V gene is TRBV18, the J gene TRBJ1-1; D unclear. This CDR3 is built from 13 residues. The V gene lost 2 bases and the J gene lost 4 bases, with 8 bases spanning the gap. Germline V gives CDR1 KGHSH, CDR2 LQKENI. CDR3 sequence reads: CASSPIVSTEAFF. The CDR3, as DNA: TGTGCCAGCTCACCAATTGTGAGCACTGAAGCTTTCTTT.

The rearrangement joins TRBV5-8 to TRBJ1-1, with D uncertain. Trimming left V 1 base short and J 3 bases short, with 1 base between. This CDR3 comprises 11 residues. Per the germline V gene, CDR1 is SGHTS and CDR2 is YDEGEE. The CDR3 DNA sequence: TGTGCCAGCAGCTTGTACACTGAAGCTTTCTTT. Translation: CASSLYTEAFF.

Here the CDR3 DNA reads TGTGCCAGCACCAGGACAGGGGGCTATGGCTACACCTTC. Amino acids: CASTRTGGYGYTF. The chain joins TRBV7-9 to TRBJ1-2; TRBD1 matches 10 bases. Looked up from germline, CDR1 is SEHNR and CDR2 is FQNEAQ (reference sequence). Unmatched junction bases numbered 3, after V lost 7 bases and J lost 4 bases. The CDR3 covers 13 residues.